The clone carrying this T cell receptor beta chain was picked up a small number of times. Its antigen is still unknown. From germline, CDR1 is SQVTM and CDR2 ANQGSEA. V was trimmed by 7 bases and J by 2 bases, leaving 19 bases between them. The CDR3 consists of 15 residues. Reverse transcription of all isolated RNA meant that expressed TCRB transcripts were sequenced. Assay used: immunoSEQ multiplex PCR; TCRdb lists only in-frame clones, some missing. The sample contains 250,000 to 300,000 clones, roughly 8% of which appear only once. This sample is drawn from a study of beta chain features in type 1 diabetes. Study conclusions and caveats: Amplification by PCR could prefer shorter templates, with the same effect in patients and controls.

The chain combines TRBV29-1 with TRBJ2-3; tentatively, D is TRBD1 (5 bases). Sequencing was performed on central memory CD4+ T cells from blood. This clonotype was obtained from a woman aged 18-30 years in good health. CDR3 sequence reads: CSAVGSQGLTDTQYF. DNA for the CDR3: TGCAGCGCCGTGGGTAGTCAGGGCCTCACAGATACGCAGTATTTT.